This TCR beta chain was obtained from a study of beta chain features in type 1 diabetes. Study conclusions and caveats: A greater similarity of naive, central memory and Treg TCRB repertoires was seen among patients than among healthy donors. VDJ junctions from patients with type 1 diabetes contained fewer insertions and more deletions. All four CD4+ subsets of Type 1 diabetes patients contained TCRB CDR3s that were moderately but significantly shorter.

The CDR3 totals 14 residues. Germline CDR1 is SGHTA and CDR2 is FQGNSA. Trimming pared 3 bases from V and 5 bases from J, leaving 11 bases between. Details on this clone: Its antigen is currently unknown.

Sequencing targeted expressed TCRB transcripts, as all isolated RNA had been reverse transcribed. Libraries were prepared by immunoSEQ multiplex PCR; TCRdb keeps only in-frame clonotypes and omits some of them. There are about 170,000 clones in the sample; 7.8% occur only once, and about 0.95% lies in the top ten. Each sorted fraction was over 95% pure. The receptor's source is a woman aged 40-49 years with type 1 diabetes. The chain employs TRBV7-2 and TRBJ1-5; TRBD1 is a possible D gene (6 bases). Input material: central memory CD4+ T cells from blood. Here the CDR3 reads CASSFLRGDQPQHF. In DNA form, the CDR3 reads TGTGCCAGCAGCTTCCTCAGGGGCGATCAGCCCCAGCATTTT.